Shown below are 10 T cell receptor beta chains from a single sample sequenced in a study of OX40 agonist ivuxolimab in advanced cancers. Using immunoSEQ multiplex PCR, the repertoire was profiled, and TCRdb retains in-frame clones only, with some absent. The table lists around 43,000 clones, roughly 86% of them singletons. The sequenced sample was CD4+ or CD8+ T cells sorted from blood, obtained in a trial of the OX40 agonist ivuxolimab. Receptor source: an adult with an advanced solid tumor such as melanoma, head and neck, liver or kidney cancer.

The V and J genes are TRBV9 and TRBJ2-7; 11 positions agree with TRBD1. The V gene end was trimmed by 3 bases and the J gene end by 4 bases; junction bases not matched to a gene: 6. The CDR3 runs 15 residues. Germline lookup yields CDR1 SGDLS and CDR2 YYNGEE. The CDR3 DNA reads TGTGCCAGCAGCGAATGGGACAGGGGGTTTTACGAGCAGTACTTC. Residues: CASSEWDRGFYEQYF.

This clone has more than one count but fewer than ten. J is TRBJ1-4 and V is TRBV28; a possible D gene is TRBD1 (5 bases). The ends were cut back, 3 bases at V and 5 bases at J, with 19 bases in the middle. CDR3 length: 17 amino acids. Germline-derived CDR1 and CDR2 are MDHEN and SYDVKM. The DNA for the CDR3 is TGTGCCAGCAGTTTGCCGAAACTCCGGGACTCAAATGAAAAACTGTTTTTT. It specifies CASSLPKLRDSNEKLFF.

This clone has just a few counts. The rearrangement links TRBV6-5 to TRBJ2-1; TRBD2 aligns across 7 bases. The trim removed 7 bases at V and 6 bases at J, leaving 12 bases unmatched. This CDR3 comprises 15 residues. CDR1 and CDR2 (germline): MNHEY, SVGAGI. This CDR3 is CASTTGEGASNEQFF. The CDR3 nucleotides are TGTGCCAGCACCACCGGGGAGGGCGCCTCCAATGAGCAGTTCTTC.

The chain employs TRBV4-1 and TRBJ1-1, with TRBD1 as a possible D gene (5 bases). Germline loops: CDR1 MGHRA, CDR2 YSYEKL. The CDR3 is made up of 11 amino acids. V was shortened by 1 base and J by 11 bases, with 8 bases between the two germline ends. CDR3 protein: CASSQGGEAFF. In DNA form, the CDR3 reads TGCGCCAGCAGCCAAGGGGGGGAGGCTTTCTTT.

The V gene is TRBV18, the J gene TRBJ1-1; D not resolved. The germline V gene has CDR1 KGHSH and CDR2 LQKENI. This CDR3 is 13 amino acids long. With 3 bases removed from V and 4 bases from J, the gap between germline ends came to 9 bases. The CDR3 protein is CASSPPGVTEAFF. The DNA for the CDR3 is TGTGCCAGCTCACCGCCGGGTGTCACTGAAGCTTTCTTT.

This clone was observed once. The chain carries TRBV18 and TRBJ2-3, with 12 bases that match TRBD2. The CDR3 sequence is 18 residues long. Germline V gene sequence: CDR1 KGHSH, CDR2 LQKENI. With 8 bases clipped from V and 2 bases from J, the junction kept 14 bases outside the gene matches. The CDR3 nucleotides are TGTGCCAGCCCATCCACCACAACTAGCGGGGGGTACACAGATACGCAGTATTTT. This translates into CASPSTTTSGGYTDTQYF.

CDR3 region: CASRGDSSYEQYF. In nucleotides, the CDR3 is TGTGCCAGCAGGGGGGATAGCTCCTACGAGCAGTACTTC. The chain recombines TRBV19 with TRBJ2-7; the D gene is possibly TRBD1 (7 bases). Germline CDR1 LNHDA, CDR2 SQIVND (reference sequence). Deletions cut 9 bases from V and 0 bases from J, with 12 bases between. This CDR3 comprises 13 residues.

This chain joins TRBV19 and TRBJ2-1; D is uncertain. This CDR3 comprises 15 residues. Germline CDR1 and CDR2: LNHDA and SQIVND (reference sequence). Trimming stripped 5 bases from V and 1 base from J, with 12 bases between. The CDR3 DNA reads TGTGCCAGTAGTCCTAGGACGTTATCCTACAATGAGCAGTTCTTC. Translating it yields CASSPRTLSYNEQFF.

The CDR3 protein is CASSIGEGSSEQFF. CDR3 in DNA: TGTGCCAGTAGTATTGGCGAGGGGAGCAGTGAGCAGTTCTTC. The chain uses TRBV19 and TRBJ2-1; D may be TRBD1 or TRBD2 (5 bases each). The CDR3 contains 14 residues. Germline V gene sequence: CDR1 LNHDA, CDR2 SQIVND (reference sequence). Trimming took off 3 bases at V and 9 bases at J, with 15 bases between the two ends. The whole variable domain, filled in from reference TRBV19 and TRBJ2-1, reads DGGITQSPKYLFRKEGQNVTLSCEQNLNHDAMYWYRQDPGQGLRLIYYSQIVNDFQKGDIAEGYSVSREKKESFPLTVTSAQKNPTAFYLCASSIGEGSSEQFFGPGTRLTVL.

In DNA form, the CDR3 reads TGCAGCGTTGAAGACTACGAGCAGTACTTC. Residues: CSVEDYEQYF. The V gene is TRBV29-1, the J gene TRBJ2-7; D is unclear. The CDR3 is 10 amino acids. V was trimmed by 0 bases and J by 3 bases, leaving 0 bases between them. Looked up from germline, CDR1 is SQVTM and CDR2 is ANQGSEA.